This T cell receptor beta chain was recovered during a study of control samples from healthy donors and cancer patients. The repertoire was sequenced with immunoSEQ multiplex PCR; TCRdb's copy has only in-frame clones and lacks some. The repertoire includes approximately 70,000 clones, over 85% of them detected once, and around a fifth sits in the top ten. The sample taken for sequencing was PBMCs. The source of this sequence is a man in his sixties with lung cancer.

The CDR3 spells CASSVLGGAQETQYF. CDR3 DNA: TGTGCCAGTAGCGTCTTGGGGGGGGCACAAGAGACCCAGTACTTC. The V gene is TRBV19, the J gene TRBJ2-5; maybe TRBD2 (7 bases). CDR3 length equals 15 residues. CDR1 and CDR2 from the germline V gene are LNHDA and SQIVND (reference sequence). V was clipped by 6 bases and J by 2 bases, with 16 bases between them.